The entry below gives a single TCR beta chain sequence along with its context. What it binds is unknown. The source of the sample is a study of T cell repertoires in cytomegalovirus infection. About the research overall: It can be stated that public TCR beta signatures indicated CMV infection as well as a matching HLA type.

One entry per CDR3 protein results from TCRdb running MiXCR on the reads. The table has hundreds of thousands of distinct CDR3 sequences, 33% seen once. Germline CDR1 is SGHTA and CDR2 is FQGNSA. The CDR3 is 14 residues long. Trimming shortened V by 3 bases and J by 1 base, and 9 bases separated the two germline ends. Study-level findings and limits: Cumulative frequency of public TCR beta families picked out carriers of CMV plus the relevant HLA. CMV-specific TCR beta clonotypes restricted by HLA-C dominated the ex vivo response.

Here the sequenced sample was cultured PBMCs, taken from culture after CMV antigen stimulation. The genes are TRBV7-2 and TRBJ1-2; D unresolved. This clonotype was sampled from a human donor in good health (CMV status not recorded). Some clones in this sample may be carry-over from other donors' samples. The CDR3 nucleotides read TGTGCCAGCAGCTTGAGGGCCAGTAACTATGGCTACACCTTC. Protein product: CASSLRASNYGYTF.